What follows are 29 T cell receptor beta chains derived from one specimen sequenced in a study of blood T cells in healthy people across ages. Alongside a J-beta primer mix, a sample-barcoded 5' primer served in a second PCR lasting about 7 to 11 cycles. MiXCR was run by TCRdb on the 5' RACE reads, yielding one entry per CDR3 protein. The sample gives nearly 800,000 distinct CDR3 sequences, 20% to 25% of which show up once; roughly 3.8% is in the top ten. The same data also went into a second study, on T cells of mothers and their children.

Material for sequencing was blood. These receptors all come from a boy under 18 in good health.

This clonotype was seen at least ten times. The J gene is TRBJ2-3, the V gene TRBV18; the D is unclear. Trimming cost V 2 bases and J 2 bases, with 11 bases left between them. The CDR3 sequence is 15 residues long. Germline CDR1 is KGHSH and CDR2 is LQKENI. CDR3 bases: TGTGCCAGCTCACCAGAGTACCTCCTCACAGATACGCAGTATTTT. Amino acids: CASSPEYLLTDTQYF.

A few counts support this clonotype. The CDR3, as DNA: TGTGCCAGCAGTTTACGGGACAGGGTATATGAGCAGTTCTTC. It encodes CASSLRDRVYEQFF. The chain joins TRBV12-3 or TRBV12-4 to TRBJ2-1, with TRBD1 matching over 9 bases. The CDR3 totals 14 residues. The trim removed 2 bases at V and 8 bases at J, leaving 4 bases unmatched.

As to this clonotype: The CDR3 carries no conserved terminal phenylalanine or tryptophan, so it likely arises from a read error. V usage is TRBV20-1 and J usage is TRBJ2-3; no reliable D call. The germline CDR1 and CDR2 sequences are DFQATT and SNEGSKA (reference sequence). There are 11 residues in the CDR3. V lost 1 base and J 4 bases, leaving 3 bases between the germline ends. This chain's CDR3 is CSARVSDTQYL. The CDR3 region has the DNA TGCAGTGCTAGAGTATCAGATACGCAGTATTTG.

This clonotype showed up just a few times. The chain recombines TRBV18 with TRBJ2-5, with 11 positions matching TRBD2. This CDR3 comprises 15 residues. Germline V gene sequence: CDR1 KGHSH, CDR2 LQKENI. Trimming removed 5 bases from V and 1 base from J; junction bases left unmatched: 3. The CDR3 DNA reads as TGTGCCAGCTCAACGGGACTAGCGGTCCAAGAGACCCAGTACTTC. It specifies CASSTGLAVQETQYF.

CDR3: CASSQSPGQGGPQHF. CDR3 in DNA: TGCGCCAGCAGCCAATCTCCCGGACAGGGAGGGCCCCAGCATTTT. The chain recombines TRBV4-1 with TRBJ1-5; 8 nucleotides line up with TRBD1. Germline values: CDR1 MGHRA, CDR2 YSYEKL. V gave up 2 bases and J gave up 9 bases; unmatched junction bases: 9. This CDR3 region has 15 residues.

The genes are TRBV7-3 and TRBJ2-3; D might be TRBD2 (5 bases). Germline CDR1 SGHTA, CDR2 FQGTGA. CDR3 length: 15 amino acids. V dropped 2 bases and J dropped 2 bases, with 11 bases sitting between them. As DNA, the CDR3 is TGTGCCAGCAGCTTATCCGGGGAAGACACAGATACGCAGTATTTT. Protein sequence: CASSLSGEDTDTQYF.

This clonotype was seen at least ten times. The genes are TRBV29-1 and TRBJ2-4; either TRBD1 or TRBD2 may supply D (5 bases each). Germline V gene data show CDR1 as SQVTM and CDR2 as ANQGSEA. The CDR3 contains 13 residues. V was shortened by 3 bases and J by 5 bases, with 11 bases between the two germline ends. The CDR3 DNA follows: TGCAGCGTTGATCAAGGGGACCAAAACATTCAGTACTTC. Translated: CSVDQGDQNIQYF.

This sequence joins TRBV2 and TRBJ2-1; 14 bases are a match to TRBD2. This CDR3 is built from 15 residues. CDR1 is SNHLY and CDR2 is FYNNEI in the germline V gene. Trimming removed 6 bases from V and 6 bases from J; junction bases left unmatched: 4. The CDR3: CASRGLAGDRNEQFF. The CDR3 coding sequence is TGTGCCAGCAGGGGACTAGCGGGGGATCGCAATGAGCAGTTCTTC.

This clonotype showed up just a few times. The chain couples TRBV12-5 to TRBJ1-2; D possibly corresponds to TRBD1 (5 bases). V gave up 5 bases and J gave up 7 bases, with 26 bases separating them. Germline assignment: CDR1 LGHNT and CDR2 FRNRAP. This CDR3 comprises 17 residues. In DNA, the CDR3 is TGTGCTAGTGGTCGGGAGACAGTGCACGGTCAAATAAGTGGCTACACCTTC. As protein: CASGRETVHGQISGYTF.

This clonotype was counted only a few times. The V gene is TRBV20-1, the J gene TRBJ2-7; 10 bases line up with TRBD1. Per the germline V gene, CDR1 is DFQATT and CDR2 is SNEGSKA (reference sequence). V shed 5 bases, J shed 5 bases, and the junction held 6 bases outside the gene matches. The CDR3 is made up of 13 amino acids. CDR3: CSAPRTGGHEQYF. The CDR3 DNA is TGCAGTGCTCCGAGGACAGGGGGGCACGAGCAGTACTTC.

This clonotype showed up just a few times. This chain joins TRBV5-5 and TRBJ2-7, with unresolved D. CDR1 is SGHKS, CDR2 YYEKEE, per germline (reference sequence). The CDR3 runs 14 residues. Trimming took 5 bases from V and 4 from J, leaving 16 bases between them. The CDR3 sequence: CASSDHLSVYEQYF. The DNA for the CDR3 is TGTGCCAGCAGTGACCATCTCTCTGTTTACGAGCAGTACTTC.

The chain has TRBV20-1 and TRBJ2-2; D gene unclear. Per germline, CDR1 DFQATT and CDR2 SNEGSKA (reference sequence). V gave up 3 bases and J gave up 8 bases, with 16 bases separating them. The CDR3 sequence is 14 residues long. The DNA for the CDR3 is TGCAGTGCTAGTTCGAGAGCAGGATTGGGGGAGCTGTTTTTT. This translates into CSASSRAGLGELFF.

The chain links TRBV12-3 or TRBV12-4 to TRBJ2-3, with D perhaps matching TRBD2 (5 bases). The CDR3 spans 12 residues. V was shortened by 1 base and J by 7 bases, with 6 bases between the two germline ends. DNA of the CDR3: TGTGCCAGCAGTTTAGGCGGGTATACGCAGTATTTT. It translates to CASSLGGYTQYF.

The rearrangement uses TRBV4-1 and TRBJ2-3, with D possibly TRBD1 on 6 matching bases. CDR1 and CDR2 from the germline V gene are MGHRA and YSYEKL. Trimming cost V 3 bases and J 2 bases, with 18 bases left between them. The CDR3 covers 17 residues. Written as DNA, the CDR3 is TGCGCCAGCAGCCACGGAACTGACAGGTCTCTCACAGATACGCAGTATTTT. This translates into CASSHGTDRSLTDTQYF.

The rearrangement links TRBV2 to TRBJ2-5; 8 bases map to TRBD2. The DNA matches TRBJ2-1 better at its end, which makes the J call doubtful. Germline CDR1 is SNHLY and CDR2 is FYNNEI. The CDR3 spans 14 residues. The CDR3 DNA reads TGTGCCAGCGGGACCCTCGCGGGGGGCAGTGAGCAGTTCTTC. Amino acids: CASGTLAGGSEQFF.

For the CDR3, the DNA is TGCAGTGCTAGCCGGGCCGGCAACACCGGGGAGCTGTTTTTT. Its translation: CSASRAGNTGELFF. The V gene is TRBV20-1, the J gene TRBJ2-2; D is unresolved. Germline CDR1 DFQATT, CDR2 SNEGSKA (reference sequence). This CDR3 region has 14 residues. The ends were cut back, 3 bases at V and 2 bases at J, with 10 bases in the middle.

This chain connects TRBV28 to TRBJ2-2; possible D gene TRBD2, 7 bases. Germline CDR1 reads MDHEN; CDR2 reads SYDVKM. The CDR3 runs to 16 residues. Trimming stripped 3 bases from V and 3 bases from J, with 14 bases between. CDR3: CASSFWGGDHTGELFF. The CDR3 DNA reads TGTGCCAGCAGTTTCTGGGGGGGCGACCACACCGGGGAGCTGTTTTTT.

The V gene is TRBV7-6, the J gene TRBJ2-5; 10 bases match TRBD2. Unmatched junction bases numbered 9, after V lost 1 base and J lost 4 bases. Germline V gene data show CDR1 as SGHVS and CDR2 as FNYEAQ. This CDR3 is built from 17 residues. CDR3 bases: TGTGCCAGCAGCTTAGGGCTAGCGGGGGAAACCACAGAGACCCAGTACTTC. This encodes CASSLGLAGETTETQYF.

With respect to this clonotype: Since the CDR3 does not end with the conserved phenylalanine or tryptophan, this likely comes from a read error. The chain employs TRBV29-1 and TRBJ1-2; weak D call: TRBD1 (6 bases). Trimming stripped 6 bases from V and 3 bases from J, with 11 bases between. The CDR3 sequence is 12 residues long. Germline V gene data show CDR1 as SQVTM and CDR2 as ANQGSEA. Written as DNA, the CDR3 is TGCAGCGTGGAGGGGGGGGACTATGGCTACACCCTC. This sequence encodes CSVEGGDYGYTL.

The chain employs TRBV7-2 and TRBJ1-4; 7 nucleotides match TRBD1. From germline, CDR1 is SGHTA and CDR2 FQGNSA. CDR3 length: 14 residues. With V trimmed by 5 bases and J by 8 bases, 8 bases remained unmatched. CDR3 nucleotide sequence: TGTGCCAGCAGCGCGGGACAGCCGGAAGAAAAACTGTTTTTT. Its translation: CASSAGQPEEKLFF.

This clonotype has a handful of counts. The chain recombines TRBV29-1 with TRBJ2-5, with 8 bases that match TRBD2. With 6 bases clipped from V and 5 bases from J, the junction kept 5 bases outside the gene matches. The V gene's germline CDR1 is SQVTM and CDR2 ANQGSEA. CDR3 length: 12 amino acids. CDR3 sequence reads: CSVKRERETQYF. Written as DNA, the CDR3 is TGCAGCGTGAAGCGGGAGAGGGAGACCCAGTACTTC.

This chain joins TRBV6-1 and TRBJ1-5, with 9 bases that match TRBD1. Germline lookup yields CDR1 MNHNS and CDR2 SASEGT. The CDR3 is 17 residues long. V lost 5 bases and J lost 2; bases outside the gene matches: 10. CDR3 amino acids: CASSRTGATMGNQPQHF. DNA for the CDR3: TGTGCCAGCAGTCGGACAGGGGCCACTATGGGCAATCAGCCCCAGCATTTT.

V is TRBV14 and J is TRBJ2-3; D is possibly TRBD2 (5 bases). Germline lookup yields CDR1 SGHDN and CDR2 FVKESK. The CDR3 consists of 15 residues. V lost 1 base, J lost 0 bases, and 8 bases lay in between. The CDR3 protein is CASSQAGVSTDTQYF. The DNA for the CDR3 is TGTGCCAGCAGCCAAGCCGGGGTGAGCACAGATACGCAGTATTTT.

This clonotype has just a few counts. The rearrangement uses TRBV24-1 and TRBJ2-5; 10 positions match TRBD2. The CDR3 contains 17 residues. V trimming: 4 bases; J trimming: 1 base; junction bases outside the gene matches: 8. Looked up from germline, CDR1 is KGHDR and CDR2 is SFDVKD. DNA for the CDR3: TGTGCCACCAGTGACTACTTGAGCGGGGGGGCCCAAGAGACCCAGTACTTC. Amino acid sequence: CATSDYLSGGAQETQYF.

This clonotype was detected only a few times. The chain's CDR3 is CASSRYTGGVNTGELFF. The CDR3 region has the DNA TGTGCCAGCAGCCGCTATACAGGGGGCGTTAACACCGGGGAGCTGTTTTTT. This chain connects TRBV3-1 to TRBJ2-2; 9 bases fit TRBD1. CDR1 is LGHDT, CDR2 YNNKEL, per germline (reference sequence). This CDR3 region has 17 residues. Trimming at V came to 4 bases and at J to 2 bases, leaving 8 bases not matched to a gene.

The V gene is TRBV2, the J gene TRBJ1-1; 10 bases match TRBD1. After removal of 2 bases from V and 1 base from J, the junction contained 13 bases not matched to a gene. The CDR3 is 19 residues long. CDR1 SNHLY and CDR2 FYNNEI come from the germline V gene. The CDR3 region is CASSERRRQGARTNTEAFF. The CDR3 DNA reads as TGTGCCAGCAGTGAAAGGAGGAGACAGGGGGCACGGACGAACACTGAAGCTTTCTTT.

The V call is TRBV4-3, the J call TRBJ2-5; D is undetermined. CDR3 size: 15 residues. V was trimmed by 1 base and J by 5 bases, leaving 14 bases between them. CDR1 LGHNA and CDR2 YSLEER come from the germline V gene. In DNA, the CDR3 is TGCGCCAGCAGCCAAGTGTGGGCCCTACAGGAGACCCAGTACTTC. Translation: CASSQVWALQETQYF.

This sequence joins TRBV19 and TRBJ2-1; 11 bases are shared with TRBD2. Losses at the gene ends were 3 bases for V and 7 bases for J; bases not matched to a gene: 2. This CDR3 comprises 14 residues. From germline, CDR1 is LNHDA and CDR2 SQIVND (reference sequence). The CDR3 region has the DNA TGTGCCAGTAGTATCCCTAGCGGGAGGAATGAGCAGTTCTTC. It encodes CASSIPSGRNEQFF.

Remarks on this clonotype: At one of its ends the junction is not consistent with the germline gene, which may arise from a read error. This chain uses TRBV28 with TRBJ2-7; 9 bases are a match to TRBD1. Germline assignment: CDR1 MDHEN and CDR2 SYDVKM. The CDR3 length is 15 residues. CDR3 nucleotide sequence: TGTGCCAGCAGTTCCGCCGGGACAGGGTTCGACGAGCGGTACTTC. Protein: CASSSAGTGFDERYF.